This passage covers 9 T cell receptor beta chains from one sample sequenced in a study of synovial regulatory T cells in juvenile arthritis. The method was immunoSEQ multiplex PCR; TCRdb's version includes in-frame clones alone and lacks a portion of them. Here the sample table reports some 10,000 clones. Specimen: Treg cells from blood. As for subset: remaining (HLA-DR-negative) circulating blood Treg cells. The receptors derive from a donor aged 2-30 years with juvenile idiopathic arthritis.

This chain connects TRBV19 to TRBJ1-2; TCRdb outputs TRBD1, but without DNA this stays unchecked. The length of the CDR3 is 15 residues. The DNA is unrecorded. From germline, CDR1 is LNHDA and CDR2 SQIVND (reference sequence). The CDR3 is CASMARDRGIYGYTF.

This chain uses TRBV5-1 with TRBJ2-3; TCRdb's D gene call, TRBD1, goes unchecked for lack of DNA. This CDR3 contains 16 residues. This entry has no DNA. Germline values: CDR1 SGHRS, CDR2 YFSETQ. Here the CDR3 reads CASSSSGNPSTDTQYF.

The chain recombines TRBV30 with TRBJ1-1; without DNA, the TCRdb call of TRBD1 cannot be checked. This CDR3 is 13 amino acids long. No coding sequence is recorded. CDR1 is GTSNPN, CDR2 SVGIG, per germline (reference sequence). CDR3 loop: CAWSVQTNTEAFF.

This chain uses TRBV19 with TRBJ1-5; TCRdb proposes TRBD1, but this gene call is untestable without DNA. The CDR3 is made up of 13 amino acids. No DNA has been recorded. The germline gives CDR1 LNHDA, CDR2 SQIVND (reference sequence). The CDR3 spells CASSLDSNQPQHF.

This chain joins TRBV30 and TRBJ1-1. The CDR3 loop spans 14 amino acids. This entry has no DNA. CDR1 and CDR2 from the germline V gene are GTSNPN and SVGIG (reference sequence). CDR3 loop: CAWMFGTWGTEAFF.

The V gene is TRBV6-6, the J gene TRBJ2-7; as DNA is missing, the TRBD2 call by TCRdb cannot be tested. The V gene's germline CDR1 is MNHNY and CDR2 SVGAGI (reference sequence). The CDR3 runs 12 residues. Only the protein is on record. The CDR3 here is CASRLEGYEQYF.

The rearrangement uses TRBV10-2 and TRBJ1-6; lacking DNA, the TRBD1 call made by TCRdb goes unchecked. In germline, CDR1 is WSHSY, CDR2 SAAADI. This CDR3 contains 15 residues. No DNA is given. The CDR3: CASNAGQGRNSPLHF.

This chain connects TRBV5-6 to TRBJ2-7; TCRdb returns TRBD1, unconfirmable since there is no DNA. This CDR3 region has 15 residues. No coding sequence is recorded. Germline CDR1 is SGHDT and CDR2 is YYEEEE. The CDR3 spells CASSPTGGAPYEQYF.

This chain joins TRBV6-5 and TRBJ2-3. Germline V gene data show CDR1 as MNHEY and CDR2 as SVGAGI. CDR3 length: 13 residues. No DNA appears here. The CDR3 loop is CASKSGRTDTQYF.